This TCR beta chain was sequenced for a study of blood T cell repertoires in COVID-19 (dated by TCRdb to about 2020). Regarding the complete study: The collaborator samples originated in the United States, Italy and Spain and spanned the acute and convalescent phases of COVID-19. Where HLA class I and class II types were available, the types were taken from metadata supplied by the sample provider, not from assay-based typing. The repertoires were made available in a free public database intended to serve as a resource for research on the immune response to SARS-CoV-2. The sample metadata nearly always contained a de-identified subject ID, COVID-19 status, age in years and sex. The samples were drawn from two sources: the first 160 participants of the ongoing ImmuneRACE study, and fewer than 1,500 subjects contributed by 6 global collaborators. The prospective study material was composed of cDNA or gDNA derived from T cells, B-cell-depleted T cells, or PBMCs. Subjects who had been exposed to COVID-19, were actively infected with it, or had recovered from it provided the deeply sampled blood TCRbeta repertoires that made up the dataset. Study-wide findings and limitations: The amount of clinical and demographic metadata varied by source and participant and was provided uncurated.

Points on this clone: This receptor's antigen is unknown. Base qualities are missing; no much larger clone stands one base away.

Each collaborating institution followed its own protocols to collect whole blood in K2EDTA tubes. For TCRbeta analysis, collaborators shipped samples in one of three forms: frozen whole blood, isolated PBMCs, or DNA extracted from either of those sample types. The CDR3 sequence holds 14 residues, the cysteine and phenylalanine included. CDR3 DNA only is kept here, 42 bases in frame from base 1. V gives up 5 bases and J gives up 0 bases, and the segment between their germline ends measures 11 bases. CDR1 and CDR2, per the germline V gene (reference sequence), are GTSNPN and SVGIG. TCRbeta CDR3 regions were amplified from genomic DNA using the immunoSEQ Assay, a bias-controlled multiplex PCR. As for how the authors treated the data: Within the assay, amplification of reference gene primers was used to estimate how many nucleated cells each sample contained. To quantify the absolute abundance of each unique TCRbeta CDR3 rearrangement, sequence reads were collapsed and filtered. Productive Simpson clonality was computed per sample as the square root of Simpson's diversity index over productive rearrangements. TCRdb took this table from immuneACCESS and kept in-frame rearrangements with V and J called. Such tables lack part of the clones; where checked against another copy, unresolved V genes explain under half of the gap, and the rest is unexplained. The V and J calls and clone size are taken from that table; D and trimming were inferred from the DNA. The sample data list 95,000 to 120,000 clones, and 70% to 90% of these were observed just once. About 3.6% of the sample belongs to the ten largest clones.

This TCR came from a man aged 35 to 55 with acute or convalescent COVID-19. The sample was peripheral blood. This chain is built from TRBV30 and TRBJ1-3; perhaps TRBD1 is the D gene, with 5 bases matching. The bases are TGTGCCTGGGGAAAGACAGTCTCTGGAAACACCATATATTTT. Its product reads: CAWGKTVSGNTIYF.